This T cell receptor beta chain was found in a study of blood T cell repertoires in COVID-19. In the study overall: The United States, Italy and Spain were the sources of the acute and convalescent COVID-19 samples.

Germline CDR1 GTSNPN, CDR2 SVGIG (reference sequence). CDR3 length: 11 residues. V was cut by 3 bases and J by 2 bases, with 5 bases left in between. The assay was immunoSEQ multiplex PCR, and TCRdb's table has in-frame clones only and misses some. The sample holds a few hundred thousand clones, roughly 91% seen once. Sequences were obtained from PBMCs or T cells enriched from blood (not recorded which). The rearrangement uses TRBV30 and TRBJ2-7; D gene unclear. The sequence derives from a woman aged 55-70 years in a cohort exposed to, infected with or recovered from COVID-19 (not recorded which). In nucleotides, the CDR3 is TGTGCCTGGAGATCTACCTACGAGCAGTACTTC. The encoded protein is CAWRSTYEQYF.